The T cell receptor (beta chain) described here comes from a study of CD8+ T cells in alopecia areata (dated by TCRdb to the late 2010s). Notes on the research overall: Treated patients were enrolled in an open-label pilot trial of oral tofacitinib at 5 to 10 mg twice daily for moderate-to-severe alopecia areata. Tofacitinib was given for 6 to 18 months, followed by 6 months of follow-up off drug to assess delayed response and recurrence. For the treated patients, the SALT score, which quantifies what percentage of scalp surface area is affected, served as the measure of disease severity. High-throughput TCRbeta sequencing was used to examine T cell clonal expansion in alopecia areata in both the C3H/HeJ mouse model and human patients. On the human side, TCRbeta sequencing was run on scalp tissue and on sorted CD4+ and CD8+ peripheral blood T cells from healthy controls and from alopecia areata patients with either patchy or totalis/universalis disease. Biopsies were taken from tofacitinib-treated patients at baseline and at 4 and 24 weeks of treatment, and a later scalp biopsy was taken in several of the tofacitinib-treated patients. Clonality in the scalp was compared among normal scalp (n=4), patchy alopecia areata scalp (n=8), and alopecia totalis/universalis scalp (n=8). The RNA source kit depended on sample type: the PAXgene miRNA kit for fixed scalp, the miRNeasy kit for PBMCs, and the RNeasy kit for mouse skin. TCRbeta CDR3 regions were amplified by immunoSEQ multiplex PCR with 35 Vbeta forward and 13 Jbeta reverse primers.

The study at large found these results: Because the treated cohort was small and had only one nonresponder, larger studies are needed to examine links between baseline CD8+ expansion and response. TCR sequences shared between patients were less clear than in mice, possibly partly because of HLA diversity in the patient population. Lesional scalp, especially in alopecia totalis/universalis, showed higher clonality and more expanded CD8+ clones than normal scalp, suggesting antigenic drive. With tofacitinib, both scalp clonality and the number of expanded CD8+ clones among the top 100 scalp clones went down significantly. During tofacitinib treatment, many expanded lesional clones stuck around in both scalp and blood, and this persistence may partly explain why relapse happens after treatment is stopped. Resident alphabeta T cells in normal human skin are also sequenced, complicating scalp TCR repertoire analysis, unlike mouse skin dominated by gammadelta T cells.

In light of the paper, this sample's treatment or condition label describes: oral pan-JAK inhibitor, 5-10 mg twice daily. From alopecia areata patients, peripheral blood was collected along with lesional scalp punch biopsies. PBMCs were isolated by density centrifugation and stained for CD3, CD4 and CD8, after which CD4+ and CD8+ T cells were sorted on a FACSAria. The method behind the library was the immunoSEQ multiplex PCR assay. RNA was extracted from all samples and reverse transcribed into cDNA as template for TCR sequencing. First-strand cDNA was synthesized using SuperScript III with a 2:1 mix of oligo-dT and random hexamers. A synthetic immune receptor repertoire was used to gauge amplification bias, and whatever bias remained was removed computationally. For the original study's pipeline: After raw reads were preprocessed to remove errors, the CDR3 was defined following IMGT conventions as running from the conserved cysteine to phenylalanine. Clonality was calculated as 1 minus Shannon entropy normalized by log2 of the number of productive unique TCRs. Whether each scalp clone was CD4 or CD8 was inferred by checking scalp TCRbeta sequences against the CD4 and CD8 repertoires from sorted blood. In its TCRdb copy, this immuneACCESS table keeps in-frame sequences only and misses some clones. Where compared with another copy, unresolved V genes explain less than half of these, and the others have no known cause. V, J and clone size reflect that table, while D and trimming were determined from the DNA. The sample table records 180,000 or so clones; 50% to 75% of these occur just once. The top ten hold 16% of the sample.

CDR3 length: 12 amino acids, cysteine to phenylalanine. The kept DNA is CDR3 alone, 36 bases in frame from the first base. The V and J ends are trimmed by 5 bases and 5 bases, leaving 9 bases between them. The germline V gene supplies CDR1 SGHAT and CDR2 FQNNGV. To note about this clone: It lacks a known antigen. Within one base of it there is no much larger clone, and no base qualities were kept.

This receptor was taken from a human donor with alopecia areata. This receptor chain uses TRBV11-2 and TRBJ2-5; D gene: possibly TRBD1, on 5 matching bases. Sequenced material: CD4+ T cells sorted from blood, taken at approximately week 60, from a patient treated with tofacitinib. The CDR3 region has the sequence CASSQGRETQYF. The DNA sequence reads TGTGCCAGCAGCCAGGGCCGGGAGACCCAGTACTTC.